Described below is a single TCR beta chain sequence and its context. Antigen: not known. Primers: 60 Vbeta forward and 13 Jbeta reverse. Repertoires were generated with immunoSEQ multiplex PCR, while TCRdb's copy carries only in-frame clones and drops some. This table has roughly 80,000 clones, around 60% appearing once. The data derive from a study of cytomegalovirus exposure and HLA in healthy donors. The study, taken as a whole, reports: The authors confirmed in vitro that a few CMV-associated chains were specific for CMV antigens.

Nominally healthy donors provided the samples, though records likely missed some immune exposures. J gave up 8 bases and V 2 bases, and 14 bases lay outside the gene matches. This CDR3 is 16 amino acids long. CDR1 MDHEN and CDR2 SYDVKM come from the germline V gene. The sequence was obtained from a male donor in good health and CMV-seropositive. The rearrangement joins TRBV28 to TRBJ1-2; 7 bases match TRBD1. Sequences were obtained from PBMCs. CDR3 amino acids: CASSLPERGRLGGYTF. CDR3 DNA: TGTGCCAGCAGTTTACCCGAGAGGGGGCGCCTGGGGGGCTACACCTTC.